These T cell receptor beta chains were read from a single sample in a study of T cells after yellow fever vaccination. TCRdb fed the 5' RACE reads into MiXCR, producing one record per CDR3 protein. Among roughly 400,000 distinct CDR3 sequences listed, roughly a sixth were seen once. The starting material was PBMCs, obtained before the yellow fever booster vaccination. Receptors were obtained from a man aged 18 to 29 who received the YFV17D yellow fever vaccine. The CDR3 runs from the conserved cysteine through the conserved F or W. Some rows have no size entry. The others give once, few or many, or a class for an expanded clone.

abundance	v_gene	j_gene	CDR3aa
.	TRBV7-2	TRBJ2-3	CASSPRGGGLTDTQYF
.	TRBV4-1	TRBJ2-7	CASSQDRAYEQYF
few	TRBV7-9	TRBJ1-4	CASSLGQYSNEKLFF
.	TRBV10-2	TRBJ2-2	CASSRRADGELFF
few	TRBV5-1	TRBJ1-2	CASSLGASGNYGYTF
.	TRBV4-2	TRBJ1-4	CASSQLGPGSEKLFF
many	TRBV7-3	TRBJ2-3	CASSSGPIDTQYF
many	TRBV9	TRBJ1-6	CASSNRGDSPLHF
few	TRBV11-2	TRBJ2-1	CASSLQLSTAYNEQFF
few	TRBV20-1	TRBJ1-1	CSARDPMNTEAFF
few	TRBV6-5	TRBJ1-5	CASSYLRQPQHF
few	TRBV11-2	TRBJ2-1	CASSLDWVGPTHVDEQFF
.	TRBV7-8	TRBJ1-5	CASSLNRTGRHQPQHF
few	TRBV7-2	TRBJ2-5	CASSPGDRSYGETQYF
once	TRBV19	TRBJ1-2	CASRGGTQGDGYTF
.	TRBV4-3	TRBJ2-5	CASSQDGQGAGETQYF
few	TRBV4-3	TRBJ1-1	CASSQVRGLTFF
few	TRBV20-1	TRBJ1-1	CSARDRMANTEAFF
few	TRBV7-9	TRBJ2-2	CASDGHPIGELFF
few	TRBV2	TRBJ1-2	CASSIPVGYGYTF
.	TRBV5-1	TRBJ1-2	CASSLDPGPHYGYTF
few	TRBV12-5	TRBJ2-5	CASGPGIGASGDETQYF
.	TRBV9	TRBJ1-2	CASSPSRGGYGYTF
few	TRBV6-5	TRBJ2-1	CASRPGQIYNEQFF
.	TRBV20-1	TRBJ2-1	CSFLERKNPRGNEQFF
.	TRBV15	TRBJ1-5	CATTFDRDRNQPQHF
few	TRBV7-2	TRBJ2-1	CASSLLAGGPNEQFF
.	TRBV6-4	TRBJ2-5	CASQDRGPLGETQYF
.	TRBV6-2/TRBV6-3	TRBJ2-3	CASSRFADTQYF
many	TRBV20-1	TRBJ2-1	CSASDNEQFF
.	TRBV2	TRBJ2-3	CASKGASGVTQYF
few	TRBV19	TRBJ2-2	CASTLDLGPGELFF
few	TRBV20-1	TRBJ2-7	CSAREGSYEQYF
few	TRBV6-5	TRBJ1-1	CASSYRGHTEAFF
.	TRBV12-3/TRBV12-4	TRBJ2-1	CASSLSAQSSYNEQFF
many	TRBV12-3/TRBV12-4	TRBJ1-2	CASSAGQANYGYTF
many	TRBV5-1	TRBJ2-1	CASDRGLAGNEQFF
many	TRBV4-2	TRBJ2-5	CASSQWGGAQETQYF
.	TRBV15	TRBJ1-5	CATGALFANQPQHF
few	TRBV4-1	TRBJ1-2	CASSPRDSFGYGYTF
few	TRBV7-3	TRBJ2-7	CASSLDVTYEQYF
few	TRBV12-5	TRBJ2-5	CASGWSLADETQYF
.	TRBV7-2	TRBJ1-4	CASSLGREKLFF
few	TRBV11-2	TRBJ1-2	CASSLDHRAGYTF
.	TRBV27	TRBJ2-3	CASTLAGGTDTQYF
many	TRBV10-3	TRBJ2-2	CAVNRDANTGELFF
once	TRBV4-1	TRBJ1-5	CASSQVHLANQPQHF
few	TRBV7-2	TRBJ2-3	CASSLTSGGAADTQYF
few	TRBV7-2	TRBJ1-1	CASSRGSVNTEAFF
few	TRBV7-2	TRBJ2-1	CASSLLHEQFF
many	TRBV12-3/TRBV12-4	TRBJ2-2	CASTPNTGELFF